The present T cell receptor (beta chain) was sequenced within a study of cytomegalovirus exposure and HLA in healthy donors. Study findings and constraints: In a later analysis, TCR beta V- and J-gene trimming was associated with a missense DCLRE1C variant.

With respect to this clone: The antigen is undetermined.

The PCR made use of 60 Vbeta and 13 Jbeta primers. Sequencing used immunoSEQ multiplex PCR; TCRdb keeps in-frame clones, though not all of them. Of around 140,000 clones in the sample, around 80% were seen once. CDR1 is GTSNPN and CDR2 is SVGIG in the germline V gene (reference sequence). The J segment lost 9 bases and the V segment lost 1 base, leaving 9 bases of the junction unmatched. The CDR3 is 15 amino acids. The sample was PBMCs. The sequence derives from a young man in good health and CMV-seropositive. The V call is TRBV30, the J call TRBJ1-6, with 7 nucleotides matching TRBD1. The CDR3 region has the DNA TGTGCCTGGAGTGAAGGAAGGGGGCTCAGTTCACCCCTCCACTTT. Its protein is CAWSEGRGLSSPLHF.